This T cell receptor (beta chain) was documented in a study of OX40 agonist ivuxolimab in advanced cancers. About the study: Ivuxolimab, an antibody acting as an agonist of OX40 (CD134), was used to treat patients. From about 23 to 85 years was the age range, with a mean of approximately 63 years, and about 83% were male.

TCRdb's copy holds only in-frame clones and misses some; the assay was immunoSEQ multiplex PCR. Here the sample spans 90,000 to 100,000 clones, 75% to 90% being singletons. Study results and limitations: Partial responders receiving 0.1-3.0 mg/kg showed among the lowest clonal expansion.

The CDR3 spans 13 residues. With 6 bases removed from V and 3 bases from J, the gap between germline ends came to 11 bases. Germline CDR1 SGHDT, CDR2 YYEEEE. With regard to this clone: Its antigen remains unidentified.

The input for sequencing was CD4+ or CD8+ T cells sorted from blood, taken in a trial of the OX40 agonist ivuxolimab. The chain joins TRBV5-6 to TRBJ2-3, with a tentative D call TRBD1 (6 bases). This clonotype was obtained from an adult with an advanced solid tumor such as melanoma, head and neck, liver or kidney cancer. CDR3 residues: CASTIGGTDTQYF. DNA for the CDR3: TGTGCCAGCACTATAGGGGGAACAGATACGCAGTATTTT.